This T cell receptor beta chain was captured by sequencing in a study of blood T cell repertoires in COVID-19 (dated by TCRdb to 2018 to 2020). Regarding the study in general: Samples covering the acute and convalescent phases of COVID-19 were provided by collaborators in the United States, Italy and Spain. The material from the prospective study consisted of cDNA or gDNA derived from T cells, B-cell-depleted T cells, or PBMCs. Deeply sampled blood TCRbeta repertoires from subjects exposed to, actively infected with, or recovered from COVID-19 were included in the dataset. A freely available public database, intended as a resource for researchers studying the immune response to SARS-CoV-2, is where the repertoires were released. Samples came from the ongoing ImmuneRACE study (first 160 participants) plus 1,254 subjects from 6 global collaborators. Sample metadata almost always included a de-identified subject ID, COVID-19 status, age in years and sex. HLA class I and class II types, where available, came from metadata supplied by the sample provider rather than from assay-based typing. Overall study outcomes, separate from this receptor: The amount of clinical and demographic metadata varied by source and participant and was provided uncurated.

Collaborating institutions collected whole blood in K2EDTA tubes following their own protocols. Collaborator samples were shipped for TCRbeta analysis as frozen whole blood, isolated PBMCs, or DNA extracted from either sample type. Per the germline V gene (reference sequence), LNHDA is the CDR1 and SQIVND is the CDR2. Spanning cysteine to phenylalanine, the CDR3 consists of 15 amino acids. Just CDR3 DNA is preserved here, 45 bases in frame from base 1. Trimming at the junction amounts to 10 bases on V and 2 bases on J, and the germline ends lie 20 bases apart. TCRbeta CDR3 regions were amplified from genomic DNA using the immunoSEQ Assay, a bias-controlled multiplex PCR. As for how the authors treated the data: The number of nucleated cells in each sample was estimated from the amplification of reference gene primers within the assay. To quantify the absolute abundance of each unique TCRbeta CDR3 rearrangement, sequence reads were collapsed and filtered. For each sample, productive Simpson clonality was calculated by taking the square root of Simpson's diversity index across productive rearrangements. This is the immuneACCESS table as TCRdb keeps it, with only in-frame sequences that have V and J called. A part of the clones is gone; compared with another copy, unresolved V genes explain less than half, and the rest is unexplained. The DNA was the basis for D and trimming; V, J and clone size are from that table. Across this sample there are about 380,000 clones, with roughly 80% seen only once. The top ten clonotypes cover about 1.2% of the sample.

Comment on this clone: Its cognate antigen has yet to be identified. No quality values exist for individual bases; no much larger clone is one base distant.

Specimen: peripheral blood. This clonotype was obtained from a human donor with acute or convalescent COVID-19. The donor label of this sample is uncertain. In this chain, TRBV19 is recombined with TRBJ1-1; there is no confident call for the D gene. The nucleotide sequence is TGTGCCACTTCCACAATGGCGGTCCCTAACACTGAAGCTTTCTTT. Its product reads: CATSTMAVPNTEAFF.